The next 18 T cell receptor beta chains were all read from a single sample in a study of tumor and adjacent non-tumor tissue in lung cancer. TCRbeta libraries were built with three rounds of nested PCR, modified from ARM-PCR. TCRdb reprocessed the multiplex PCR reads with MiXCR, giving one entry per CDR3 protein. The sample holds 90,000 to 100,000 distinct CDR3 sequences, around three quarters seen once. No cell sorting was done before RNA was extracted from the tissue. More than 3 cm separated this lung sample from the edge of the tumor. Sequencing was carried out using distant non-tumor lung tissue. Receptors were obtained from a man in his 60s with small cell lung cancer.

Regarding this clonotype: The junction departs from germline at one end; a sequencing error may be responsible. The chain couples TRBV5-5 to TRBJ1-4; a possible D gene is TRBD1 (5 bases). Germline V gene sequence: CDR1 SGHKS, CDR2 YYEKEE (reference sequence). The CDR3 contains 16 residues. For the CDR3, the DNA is TGTGTCAGCAGCTGGGGCCTCCGACGGATTAATGAAAAACTGTTTTTT. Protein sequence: CVSSWGLRRINEKLFF.

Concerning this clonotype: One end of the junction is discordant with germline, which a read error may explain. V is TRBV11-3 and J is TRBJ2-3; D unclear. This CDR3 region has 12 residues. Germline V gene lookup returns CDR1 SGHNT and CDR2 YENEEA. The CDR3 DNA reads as TGTGCCAGCAGCCTACCCACAGATATGCAGTATTTT. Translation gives CASSLPTDMQYF.

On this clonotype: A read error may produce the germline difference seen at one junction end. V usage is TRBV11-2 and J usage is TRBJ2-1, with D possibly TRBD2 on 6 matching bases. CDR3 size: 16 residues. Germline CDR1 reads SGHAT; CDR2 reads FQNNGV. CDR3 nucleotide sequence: TGTGCTAGCAGCCCCCTAACGGGAGCCTCCTACAATGAACAGTTCTTC. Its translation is CASSPLTGASYNEQFF. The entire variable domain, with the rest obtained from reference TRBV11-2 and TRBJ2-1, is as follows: EAGVAQSPRYKIIEKRQSVAFWCNPISGHATLYWYQQILGQGPKLLIQFQNNGVVDDSQLPKDRFSAERLKGVDSTLKIQPAKLEDSAVYLCASSPLTGASYNEQFFGPGTRLTVL.

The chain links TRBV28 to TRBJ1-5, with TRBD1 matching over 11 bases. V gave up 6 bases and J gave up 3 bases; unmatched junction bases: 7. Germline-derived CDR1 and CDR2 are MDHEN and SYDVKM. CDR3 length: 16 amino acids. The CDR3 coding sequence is TGTGCCAGCAGGTATGGGGACAGGGGGTTCAATCAGCCCCAGCATTTT. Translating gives CASRYGDRGFNQPQHF.

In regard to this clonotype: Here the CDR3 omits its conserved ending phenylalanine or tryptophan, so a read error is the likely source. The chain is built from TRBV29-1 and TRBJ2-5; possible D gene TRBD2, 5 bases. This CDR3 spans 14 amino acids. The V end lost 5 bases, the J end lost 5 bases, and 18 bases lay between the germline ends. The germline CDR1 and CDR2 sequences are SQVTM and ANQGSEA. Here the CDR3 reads CSVPSWGEGETQYL. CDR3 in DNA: TGCAGCGTTCCAAGCTGGGGTGAGGGCGAGACCCAGTACTTA.

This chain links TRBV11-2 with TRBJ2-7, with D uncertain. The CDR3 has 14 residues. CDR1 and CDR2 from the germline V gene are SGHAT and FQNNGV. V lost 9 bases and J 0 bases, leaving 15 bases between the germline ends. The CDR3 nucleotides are TGTGCCAGTAGCCTCGATTTGACCTCCTACGAGCAGTACGTC. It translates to CASSLDLTSYEQYV.

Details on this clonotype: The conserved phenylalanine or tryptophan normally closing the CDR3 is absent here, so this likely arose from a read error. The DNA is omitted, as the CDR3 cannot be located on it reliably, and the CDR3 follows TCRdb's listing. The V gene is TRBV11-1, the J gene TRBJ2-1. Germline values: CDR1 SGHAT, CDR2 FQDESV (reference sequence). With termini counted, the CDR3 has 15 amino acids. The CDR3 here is CASSLERTTYNEQLL.

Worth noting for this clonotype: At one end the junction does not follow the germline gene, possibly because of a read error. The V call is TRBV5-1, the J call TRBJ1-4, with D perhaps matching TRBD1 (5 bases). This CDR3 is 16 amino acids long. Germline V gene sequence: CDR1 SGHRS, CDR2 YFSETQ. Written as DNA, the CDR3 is TGCGCCAGCAGCGGGTCCCAGGGAACAACTAATGGAAAACTGTTTTTT. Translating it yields CASSGSQGTTNGKLFF.

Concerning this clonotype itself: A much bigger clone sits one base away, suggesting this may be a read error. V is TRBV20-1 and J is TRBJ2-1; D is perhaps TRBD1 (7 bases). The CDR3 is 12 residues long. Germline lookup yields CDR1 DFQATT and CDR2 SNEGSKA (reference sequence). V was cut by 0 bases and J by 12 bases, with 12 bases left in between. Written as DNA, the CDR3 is TGCAGTGCTAGAGAGCAGGGGGGTGGGCAGTTCTTC. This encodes CSAREQGGGQFF.

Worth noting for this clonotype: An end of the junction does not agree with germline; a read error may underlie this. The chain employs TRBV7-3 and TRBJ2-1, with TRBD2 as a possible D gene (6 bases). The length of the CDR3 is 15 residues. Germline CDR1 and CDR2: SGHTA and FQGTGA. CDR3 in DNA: TGTGCCAGCAGCCCTGACGGGAGCTCCTACGATGAGCAGTTCTTC. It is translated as CASSPDGSSYDEQFF.

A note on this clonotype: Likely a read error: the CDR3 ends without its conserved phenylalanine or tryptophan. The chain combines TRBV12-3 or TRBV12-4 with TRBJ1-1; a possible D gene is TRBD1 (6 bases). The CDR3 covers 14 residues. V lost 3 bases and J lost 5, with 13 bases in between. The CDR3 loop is CASSFGGPNTEAFL. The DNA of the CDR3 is TGTGCCAGCAGTTTTGGGGGCCCGAATACTGAAGCTTTCCTT.

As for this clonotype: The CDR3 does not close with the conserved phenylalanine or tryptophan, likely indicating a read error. CDR3 protein: CAIRGVGSQETQYL. Here the CDR3 DNA reads TGTGCCATCAGAGGGGTCGGTTCCCAAGAAACCCAGTACTTA. The rearrangement joins TRBV10-3 to TRBJ2-5; D is possibly TRBD1 (5 bases). The length of the CDR3 is 14 residues. Germline V gene data show CDR1 as ENHRY and CDR2 as SYGVKD.

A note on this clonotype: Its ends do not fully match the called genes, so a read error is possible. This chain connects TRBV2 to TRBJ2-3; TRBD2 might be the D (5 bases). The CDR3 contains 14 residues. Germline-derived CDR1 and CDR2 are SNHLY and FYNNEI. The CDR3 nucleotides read TGTGCCAACAGTTGCGGGTCCGGCACAGATACGCAGTATTTT. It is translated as CANSCGSGTDTQYF.

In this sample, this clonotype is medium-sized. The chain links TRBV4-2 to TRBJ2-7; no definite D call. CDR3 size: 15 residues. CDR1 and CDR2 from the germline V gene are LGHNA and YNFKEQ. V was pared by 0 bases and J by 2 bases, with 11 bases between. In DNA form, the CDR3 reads TGTGCCAGCAGCCAAGAGCTGACCGGAACCTACGAGCAGTACTTC. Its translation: CASSQELTGTYEQYF.

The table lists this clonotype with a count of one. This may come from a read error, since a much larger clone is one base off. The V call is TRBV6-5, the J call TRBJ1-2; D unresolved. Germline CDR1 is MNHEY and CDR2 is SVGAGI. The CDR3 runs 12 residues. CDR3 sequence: CVSSYLGGRYTF. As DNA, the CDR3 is TGTGTCAGCAGTTACCTGGGCGGTCGCTACACCTTC.

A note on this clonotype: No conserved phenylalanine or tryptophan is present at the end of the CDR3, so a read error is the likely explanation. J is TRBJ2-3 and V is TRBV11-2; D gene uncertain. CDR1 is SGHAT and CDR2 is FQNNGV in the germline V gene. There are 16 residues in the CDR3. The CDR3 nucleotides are TGTGCCAGCAACTTAGTAGGTCTTCTCCGTACAGATACGCAGTATTCT. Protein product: CASNLVGLLRTDTQYS.

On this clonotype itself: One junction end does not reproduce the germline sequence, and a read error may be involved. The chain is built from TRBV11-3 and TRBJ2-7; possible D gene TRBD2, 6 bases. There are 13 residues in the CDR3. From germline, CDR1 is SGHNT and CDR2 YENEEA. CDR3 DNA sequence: TGTGCCAGCACCTTAGAAACTAGCTACGAACAGTACTTC. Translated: CASTLETSYEQYF.

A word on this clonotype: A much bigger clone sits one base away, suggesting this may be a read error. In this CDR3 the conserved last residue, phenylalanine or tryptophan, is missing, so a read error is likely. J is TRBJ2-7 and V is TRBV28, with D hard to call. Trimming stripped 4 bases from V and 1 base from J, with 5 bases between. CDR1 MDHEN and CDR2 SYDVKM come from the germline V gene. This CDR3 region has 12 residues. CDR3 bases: TGTGCCAGCAGTTCTGTTTCCTACGAGCAGTACTCC. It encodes CASSSVSYEQYS.